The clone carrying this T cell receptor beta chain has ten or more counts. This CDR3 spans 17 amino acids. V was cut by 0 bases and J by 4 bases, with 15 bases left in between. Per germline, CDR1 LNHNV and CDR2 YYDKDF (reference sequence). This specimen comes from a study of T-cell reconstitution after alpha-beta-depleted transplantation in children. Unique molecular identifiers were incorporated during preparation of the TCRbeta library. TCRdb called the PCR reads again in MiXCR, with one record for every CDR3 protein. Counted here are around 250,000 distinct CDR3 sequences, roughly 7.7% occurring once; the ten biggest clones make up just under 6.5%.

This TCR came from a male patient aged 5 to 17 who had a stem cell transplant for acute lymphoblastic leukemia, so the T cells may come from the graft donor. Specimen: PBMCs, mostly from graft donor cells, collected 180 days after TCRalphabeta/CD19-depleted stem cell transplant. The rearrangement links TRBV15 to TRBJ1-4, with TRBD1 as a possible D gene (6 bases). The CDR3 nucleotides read TGTGCCACCAGCAGAGATTTGGGGGGCGCGCTTAATGAAAAACTGTTTTTT. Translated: CATSRDLGGALNEKLFF.